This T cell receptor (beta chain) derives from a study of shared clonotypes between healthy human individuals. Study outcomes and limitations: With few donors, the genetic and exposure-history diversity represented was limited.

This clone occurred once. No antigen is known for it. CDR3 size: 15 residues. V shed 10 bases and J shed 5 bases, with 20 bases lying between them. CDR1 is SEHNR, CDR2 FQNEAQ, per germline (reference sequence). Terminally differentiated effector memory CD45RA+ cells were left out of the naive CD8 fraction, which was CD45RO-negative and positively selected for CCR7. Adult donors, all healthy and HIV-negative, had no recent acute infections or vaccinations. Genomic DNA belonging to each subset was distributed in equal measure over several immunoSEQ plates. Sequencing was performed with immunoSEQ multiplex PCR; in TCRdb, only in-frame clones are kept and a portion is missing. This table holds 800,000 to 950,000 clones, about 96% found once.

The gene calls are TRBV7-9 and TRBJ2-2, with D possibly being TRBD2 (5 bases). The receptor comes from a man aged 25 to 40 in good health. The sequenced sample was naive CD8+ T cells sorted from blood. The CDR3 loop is CAKESLAAGTGELFF. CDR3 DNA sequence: TGTGCCAAAGAATCCTTGGCCGCGGGTACCGGGGAGCTGTTTTTT.